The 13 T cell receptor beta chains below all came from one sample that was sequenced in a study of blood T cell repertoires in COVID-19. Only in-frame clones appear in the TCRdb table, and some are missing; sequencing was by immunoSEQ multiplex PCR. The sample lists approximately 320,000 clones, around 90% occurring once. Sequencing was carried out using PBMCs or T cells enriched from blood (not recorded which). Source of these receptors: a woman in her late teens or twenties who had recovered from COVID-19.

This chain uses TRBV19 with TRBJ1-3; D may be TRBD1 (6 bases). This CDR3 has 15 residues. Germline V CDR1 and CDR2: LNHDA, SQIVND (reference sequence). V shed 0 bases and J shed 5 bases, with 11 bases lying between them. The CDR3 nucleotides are TGTGCCAGTAGTATAGATCTGGACAGCCGAAACACCATATATTTT. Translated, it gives CASSIDLDSRNTIYF.

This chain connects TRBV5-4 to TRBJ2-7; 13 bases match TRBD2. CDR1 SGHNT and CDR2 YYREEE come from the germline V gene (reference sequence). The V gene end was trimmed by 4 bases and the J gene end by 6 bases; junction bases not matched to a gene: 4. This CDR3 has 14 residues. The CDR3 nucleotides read TGTGCCAGCAGCCCGACTAGCGGGAGGCTCGAGCAGTACTTC. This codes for CASSPTSGRLEQYF.

The CDR3 reads CASSPKQGALWFNSPLHF. For the CDR3, the DNA is TGTGCCAGCAGCCCAAAACAGGGGGCTCTTTGGTTTAATTCACCCCTCCACTTT. The gene calls are TRBV4-2 and TRBJ1-6; the match to TRBD1 covers 9 bases. CDR3 length: 18 amino acids. V gave up 4 bases and J gave up 6 bases; unmatched junction bases: 13. CDR1 is LGHNA and CDR2 is YNFKEQ in the germline V gene.

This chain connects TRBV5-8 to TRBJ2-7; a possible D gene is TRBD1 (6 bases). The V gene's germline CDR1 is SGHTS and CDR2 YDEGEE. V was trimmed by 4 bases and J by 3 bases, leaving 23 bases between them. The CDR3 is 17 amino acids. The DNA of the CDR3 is TGTGCCAGCAGCCGCAGTACTAGGAGGTACAGGGACTACGAGCAGTACTTC. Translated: CASSRSTRRYRDYEQYF.

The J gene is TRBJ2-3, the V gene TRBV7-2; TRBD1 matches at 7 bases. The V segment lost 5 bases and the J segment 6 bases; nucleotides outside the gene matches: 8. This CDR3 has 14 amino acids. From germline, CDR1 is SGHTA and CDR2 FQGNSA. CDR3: CASSAQTGPDTQYF. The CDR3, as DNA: TGTGCCAGCAGCGCACAGACAGGGCCGGATACGCAGTATTTT.

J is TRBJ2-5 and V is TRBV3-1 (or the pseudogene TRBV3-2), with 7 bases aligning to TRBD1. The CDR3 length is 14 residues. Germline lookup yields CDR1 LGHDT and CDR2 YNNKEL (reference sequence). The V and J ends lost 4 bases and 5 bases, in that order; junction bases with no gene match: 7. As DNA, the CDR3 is TGTGCCAGCAGCCCGTACAGGGGCGGCGAGACCCAGTACTTC. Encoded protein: CASSPYRGGETQYF.

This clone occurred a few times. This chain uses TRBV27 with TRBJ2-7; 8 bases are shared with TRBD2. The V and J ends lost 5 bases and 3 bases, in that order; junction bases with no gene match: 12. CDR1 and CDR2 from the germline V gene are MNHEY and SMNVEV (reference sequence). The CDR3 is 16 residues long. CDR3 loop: CASSRSSPGLVYEQYF. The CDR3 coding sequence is TGTGCCAGCAGTCGCTCCTCCCCGGGACTAGTCTACGAGCAGTACTTC.

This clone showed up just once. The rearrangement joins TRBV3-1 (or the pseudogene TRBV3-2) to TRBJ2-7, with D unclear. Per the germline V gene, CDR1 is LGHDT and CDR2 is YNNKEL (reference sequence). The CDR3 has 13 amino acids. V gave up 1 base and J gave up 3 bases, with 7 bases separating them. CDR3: CASSQGPFYEQYF. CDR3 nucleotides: TGTGCCAGCAGCCAAGGGCCCTTCTACGAGCAGTACTTC.

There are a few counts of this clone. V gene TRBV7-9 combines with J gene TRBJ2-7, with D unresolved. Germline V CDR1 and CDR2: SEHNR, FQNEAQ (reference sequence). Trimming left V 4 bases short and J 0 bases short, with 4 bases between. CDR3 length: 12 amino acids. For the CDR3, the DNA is TGTGCCAGCAGCTCCCACTCCTACGAGCAGTACTTC. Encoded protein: CASSSHSYEQYF.

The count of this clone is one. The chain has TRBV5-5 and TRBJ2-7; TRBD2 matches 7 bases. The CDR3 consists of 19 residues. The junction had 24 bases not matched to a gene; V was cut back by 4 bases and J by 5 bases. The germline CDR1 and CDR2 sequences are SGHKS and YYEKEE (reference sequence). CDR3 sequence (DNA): TGTGCCAGCAGCAGAAGGGCGGGGACTACCTCGAATCTTTGGCACGAGCAGTACTTC. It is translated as CASSRRAGTTSNLWHEQYF.

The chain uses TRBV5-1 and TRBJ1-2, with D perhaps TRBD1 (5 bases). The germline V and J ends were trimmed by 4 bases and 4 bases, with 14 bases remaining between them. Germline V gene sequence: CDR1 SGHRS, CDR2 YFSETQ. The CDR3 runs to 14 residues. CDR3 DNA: TGCGCCAGCAGCCCGGGGGAGATTACCTATGGCTACACCTTC. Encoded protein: CASSPGEITYGYTF.

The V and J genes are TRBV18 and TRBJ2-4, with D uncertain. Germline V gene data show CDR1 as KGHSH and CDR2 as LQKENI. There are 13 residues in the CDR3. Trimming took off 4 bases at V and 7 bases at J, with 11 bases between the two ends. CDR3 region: CASSQVVQNIQYF. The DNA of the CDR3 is TGTGCCAGCTCACAAGTAGTACAGAACATTCAGTACTTC.

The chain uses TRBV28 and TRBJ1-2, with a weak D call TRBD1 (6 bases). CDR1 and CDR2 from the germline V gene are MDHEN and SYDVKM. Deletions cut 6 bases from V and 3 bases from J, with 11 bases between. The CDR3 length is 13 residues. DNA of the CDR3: TGTGCCAGCAGCGCAAACAGGGACTATGGCTACACCTTC. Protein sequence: CASSANRDYGYTF.